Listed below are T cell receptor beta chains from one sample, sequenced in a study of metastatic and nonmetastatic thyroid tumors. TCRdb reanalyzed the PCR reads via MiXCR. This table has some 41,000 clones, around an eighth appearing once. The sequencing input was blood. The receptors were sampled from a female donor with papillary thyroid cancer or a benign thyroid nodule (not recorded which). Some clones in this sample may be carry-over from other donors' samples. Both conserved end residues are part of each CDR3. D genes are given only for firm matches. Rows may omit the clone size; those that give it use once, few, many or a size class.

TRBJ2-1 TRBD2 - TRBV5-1 CASSLGLAGGGNEQFF TGCGCCAGCAGCTTGGGACTAGCGGGAGGAGGGAATGAGCAGTTCTTC
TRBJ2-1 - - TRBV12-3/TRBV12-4 CASSLESYNEQFF TGTGCCAGCAGTTTGGAGTCTTACAATGAGCAGTTCTTC
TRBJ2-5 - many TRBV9 CASSVRTAPPEETQYF TGTGCCAGCAGCGTAAGGACAGCTCCACCTGAAGAGACCCAGTACTTC
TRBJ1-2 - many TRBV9 CASSPGPRDGYTF TGTGCCAGCAGCCCTGGGCCCAGGGATGGCTACACCTTC
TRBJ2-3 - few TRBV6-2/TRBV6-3 CASSRLMTDTQYF TGTGCCAGCAGCCGACTTATGACAGATACGCAGTATTTT
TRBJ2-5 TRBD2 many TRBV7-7 CASSIGTSGKYLQETQYF TGTGCTAGCAGCATCGGGACTAGCGGTAAATACCTCCAAGAGACCCAGTACTTC
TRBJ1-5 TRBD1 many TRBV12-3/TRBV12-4 CASSTSGGLGQPQHF TGTGCCAGCAGCACATCAGGGGGCTTGGGGCAGCCCCAGCATTTT
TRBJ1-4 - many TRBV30 CAWSWAINEKLFF TGTGCCTGGAGCTGGGCCATTAATGAAAAACTGTTTTTT
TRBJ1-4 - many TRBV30 CAWRGNQEKLFF TGTGCCTGGAGGGGAAACCAAGAAAAACTGTTTTTT
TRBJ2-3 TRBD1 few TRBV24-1 CATSGPGTGREDTQYF TGTGCCACCAGTGGTCCCGGGACAGGGCGAGAAGATACGCAGTATTTT
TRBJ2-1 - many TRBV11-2 CASSLVAPGQFF TGTGCCAGCAGCTTAGTGGCCCCTGGGCAGTTCTTC
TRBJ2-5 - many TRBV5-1 CASSHERYFQETQYF TGCGCCAGCAGCCACGAACGGTACTTTCAAGAGACCCAGTACTTC
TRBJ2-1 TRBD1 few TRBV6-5 CASSYSRGYGQFF TGTGCCAGCAGTTACTCCAGGGGGTATGGGCAGTTCTTC
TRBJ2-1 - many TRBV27 CASSQTQFSYNEQFF TGTGCCAGCAGTCAGACACAATTCTCCTACAATGAGCAGTTCTTC
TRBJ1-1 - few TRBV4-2 CASSHVQGNTEAFF TGTGCCAGCAGCCATGTGCAGGGAAACACTGAAGCTTTCTTT
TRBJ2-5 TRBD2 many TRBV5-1 CASSTGTSAFQETQYF TGCGCCAGCAGCACGGGGACTAGCGCGTTCCAAGAGACCCAGTACTTC
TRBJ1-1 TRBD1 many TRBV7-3 CASSPRTGGGTEAFF TGTGCCAGCAGCCCTAGGACAGGGGGAGGCACTGAAGCTTTCTTT
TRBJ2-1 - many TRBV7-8 CASSLLSGTPASYNEQFF TGTGCCAGCAGCTTATTGTCCGGGACACCCGCCTCCTACAATGAGCAGTTCTTC
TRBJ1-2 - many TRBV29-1 CSVERDTPNYGYTF TGCAGCGTTGAAAGGGACACACCAAACTATGGCTACACCTTC
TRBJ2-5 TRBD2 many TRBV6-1 CASRATSGSAETQYF TGTGCCAGCAGGGCGACTAGCGGGAGTGCGGAGACCCAGTACTTC
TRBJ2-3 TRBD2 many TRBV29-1 CSAQLAEETDTQYF TGCAGCGCCCAACTAGCGGAAGAGACAGATACGCAGTATTTT
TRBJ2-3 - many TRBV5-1 CASSPRRGSTDTQYF TGCGCCAGCAGCCCTCGCCGGGGTAGCACAGATACGCAGTATTTT
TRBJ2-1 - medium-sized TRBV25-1 CASSEYRQGQFF TGTGCCAGCAGTGAATATCGTCAAGGGCAGTTCTTC
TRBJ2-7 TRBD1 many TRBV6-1 CASVRDSKLSYEQYF TGTGCCAGCGTACGGGACAGTAAGCTCTCCTACGAGCAGTACTTC
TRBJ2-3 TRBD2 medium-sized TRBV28 CASSGAGRADTQYF TGTGCCAGCAGCGGAGCGGGAAGGGCAGATACGCAGTATTTT
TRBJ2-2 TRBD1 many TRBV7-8 CASSLPDRGELFF TGTGCCAGCAGCTTACCGGACAGGGGCGAGCTGTTTTTT
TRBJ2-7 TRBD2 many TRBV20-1 CSASGSGEQYF TGCAGTGCAAGCGGGAGTGGAGAGCAGTACTTC
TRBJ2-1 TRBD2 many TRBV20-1 CSAEGGLAEYNEQFF TGCAGTGCCGAGGGGGGACTAGCGGAATACAATGAGCAGTTCTTC
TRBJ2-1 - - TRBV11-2 CASSHSRANEQFF TGTGCCAGCAGCCACTCCAGGGCCAATGAGCAGTTCTTC
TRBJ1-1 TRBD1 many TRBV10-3 CAISEFKTGRTEAFF TGTGCCATCAGTGAATTCAAGACAGGGAGAACTGAAGCTTTCTTT
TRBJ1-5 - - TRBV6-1 CANRRQDNQPQHF TGTGCCAACCGAAGACAGGATAATCAGCCCCAGCATTTT
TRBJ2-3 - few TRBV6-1 CASRHERSSTDTQYF TGTGCCAGCAGGCACGAGCGATCTAGCACAGATACGCAGTATTTT
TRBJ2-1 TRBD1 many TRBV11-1 CASSRYRGRANEQFF TGTGCCAGCAGCCGATACAGGGGGCGGGCAAATGAGCAGTTCTTC
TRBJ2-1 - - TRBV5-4 CASSLGGTEQFF TGTGCCAGCAGCTTGGGAGGGACCGAGCAGTTCTTC
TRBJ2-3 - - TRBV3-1 CASSQGDRGTQYF TGTGCCAGCAGCCAAGGGGATCGTGGTACGCAGTATTTT
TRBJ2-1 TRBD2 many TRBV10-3 CAISEGPGLANNEQFF TGTGCCATCAGTGAGGGCCCGGGACTAGCGAACAATGAGCAGTTCTTC
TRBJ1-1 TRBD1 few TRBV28 CASTDNRGLRTEAFF TGTGCCAGCACCGACAACAGGGGGCTTAGAACTGAAGCTTTCTTT
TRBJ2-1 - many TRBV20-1 CSARGVHQGRNEQFF TGCAGTGCTAGAGGTGTTCATCAGGGGAGGAATGAGCAGTTCTTC
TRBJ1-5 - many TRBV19 CASSLTGGAHGNQPQHF TGTGCCAGTAGCCTTACCGGGGGGGCGCATGGCAATCAGCCCCAGCATTTT
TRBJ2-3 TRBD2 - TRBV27 CASSSRGGPRESTDTQYF TGTGCCAGCAGTTCGCGGGGGGGGCCTCGGGAGAGCACAGATACGCAGTATTTT
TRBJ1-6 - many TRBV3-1 CASSQEGSGFSPLHF TGTGCCAGCAGCCAAGAGGGTTCAGGGTTTTCACCCCTCCACTTT
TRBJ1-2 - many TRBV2 CASSPTVLDTTGYTF TGTGCCAGCTCCCCGACCGTCCTGGACACAACCGGCTACACCTTC
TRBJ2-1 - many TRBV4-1 CASSQEPRDRGEQFF TGCGCCAGCAGCCAAGAACCCCGGGACCGGGGGGAGCAGTTCTTC
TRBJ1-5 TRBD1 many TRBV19 CASSTRTGPWPQHF TGTGCCAGTAGTACCCGGACAGGGCCATGGCCCCAGCATTTT
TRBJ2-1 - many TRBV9 CASSSGHNEQFF TGTGCCAGCAGCTCAGGACACAATGAGCAGTTCTTC
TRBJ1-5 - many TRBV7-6 CASSPQGPNQPQHF TGTGCCAGCAGCCCGCAAGGGCCCAATCAGCCCCAGCATTTT
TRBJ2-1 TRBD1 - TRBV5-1 CASSLGDRGLTPRSEQFF TGCGCCAGCAGCTTGGGGGACAGGGGTCTTACACCTCGGTCTGAGCAGTTCTTC
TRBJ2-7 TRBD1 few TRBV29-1 CGVDRGQGALYEQYF TGCGGCGTTGACCGGGGACAGGGGGCTTTATACGAGCAGTACTTC
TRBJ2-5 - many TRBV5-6 CASSLGAAGGQETQYF TGTGCCAGCAGCTTGGGGGCAGCGGGTGGGCAAGAGACCCAGTACTTC
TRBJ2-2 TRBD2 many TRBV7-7 CASSLDLREDTGELFF TGTGCTAGCAGCTTAGATTTGCGGGAGGACACCGGGGAGCTGTTTTTT
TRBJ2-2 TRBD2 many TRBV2 CASRLQQREGPFF TGTGCCAGCAGGTTGCAGCAGCGGGAGGGCCCGTTTTTT
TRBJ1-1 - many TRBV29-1 CSADVEGTEAFF TGCAGCGCCGACGTAGAAGGCACTGAAGCTTTCTTT